These 8 T cell receptor beta chains were sequenced from one sample in a study of blood T cell repertoires in COVID-19. Sequencing used immunoSEQ multiplex PCR; TCRdb keeps in-frame clones, though not all of them. This table has a few hundred thousand clones, around 86% appearing once. Sequencing was performed on PBMCs or T cells enriched from blood (not recorded which). Source of these receptors: a woman between 35 and 50 years old with acute COVID-19.

V is TRBV6-5 and J is TRBJ2-7, with 9 bases fitting TRBD1. This CDR3 contains 15 residues. V lost 6 bases, J lost 0 bases, and 6 bases stayed unmatched. Per germline, CDR1 MNHEY and CDR2 SVGAGI. CDR3: CASRTTGGASYEQYF. The CDR3, as DNA: TGTGCCAGCAGGACAACAGGGGGCGCCTCCTACGAGCAGTACTTC.

The gene calls are TRBV13 and TRBJ2-5; 9 positions agree with TRBD1. V trimming: 2 bases; J trimming: 10 bases; junction bases outside the gene matches: 5. The CDR3 is 13 amino acids. Germline V gives CDR1 PRHDT, CDR2 FYEKMQ (reference sequence). The CDR3 coding sequence is TGTGCCAGCAGCTTACAGAGGGACAGGGTCCAGTACTTC. This encodes CASSLQRDRVQYF.

The genes are TRBV7-2 and TRBJ1-5, with D possibly being TRBD1 (6 bases). CDR1 and CDR2 from the germline V gene are SGHTA and FQGNSA. V lost 2 bases and J lost 1, with 12 bases in between. This CDR3 has 16 residues. CDR3 protein: CASSLQGTSSNQPQHF. CDR3 nucleotides: TGTGCCAGCAGCTTACAAGGGACATCCAGCAATCAGCCCCAGCATTTT.

The chain joins TRBV6-1 to TRBJ2-7, with TRBD1 as a possible D gene (6 bases). V lost 2 bases and J 6 bases, leaving 14 bases between the germline ends. The CDR3 runs 14 residues. Germline V lookup: CDR1 MNHNS, CDR2 SASEGT. CDR3 region: CASSEPGALREQYF. DNA of the CDR3: TGTGCCAGCAGTGAACCAGGGGCCCTCCGCGAGCAGTACTTC.

This chain links TRBV18 with TRBJ2-5, with no clear D. This CDR3 is built from 13 residues. V lost 4 bases and J lost 1, with 7 bases in between. Per germline, CDR1 KGHSH and CDR2 LQKENI. Written as DNA, the CDR3 is TGTGCCAGCTCACAACAGCTCCAAGAGACCCAGTACTTC. Amino acid sequence: CASSQQLQETQYF. The whole variable domain, remainder taken from reference TRBV18 and TRBJ2-5, is NAGVMQNPRHLVRRRGQEARLRCSPMKGHSHVYWYRQLPEEGLKFMVYLQKENIIDESGMPKERFSAEFPKEGPSILRIQQVVRGDSAAYFCASSQQLQETQYFGPGTRLLVL.

The chain joins TRBV7-2 to TRBJ2-7; 8 bases align to TRBD2. This CDR3 is built from 16 residues. V lost 4 bases and J lost 0; bases outside the gene matches: 8. Germline V CDR1 and CDR2: SGHTA, FQGNSA. The CDR3, as DNA: TGTGCCAGCAGCTCCCGGGAGGGGGAGGGCTCCTACGAGCAGTACTTC. Translating gives CASSSREGEGSYEQYF.

This clone turned up a few times. J is TRBJ1-1 and V is TRBV7-9; D gene ambiguous. Per germline, CDR1 SEHNR and CDR2 FQNEAQ (reference sequence). The V gene lost 2 bases and the J gene lost 11 bases, with 9 bases spanning the gap. The CDR3 is 11 amino acids. The CDR3 nucleotides are TGTGCCAGCAGCTTAATTTCAGATGCTTTCTTT. It yields the protein CASSLISDAFF.

This chain links TRBV9 with TRBJ1-3; D gene unclear. In germline, CDR1 is SGDLS, CDR2 YYNGEE. This CDR3 has 11 amino acids. V was cut by 3 bases and J by 8 bases, with 6 bases left in between. Here the CDR3 reads CASSDDYTIYF. In DNA form, the CDR3 reads TGTGCCAGCAGCGACGACTACACCATATATTTT. Full variable domain (rest looked up from reference TRBV9 and TRBJ1-3): DSGVTQTPKHLITATGQRVTLRCSPRSGDLSVYWYQQSLDQGLQFLIQYYNGEERAKGNILERFSAQQFPDLHSELNLSSLELGDSALYFCASSDDYTIYFGEGSWLTVV.